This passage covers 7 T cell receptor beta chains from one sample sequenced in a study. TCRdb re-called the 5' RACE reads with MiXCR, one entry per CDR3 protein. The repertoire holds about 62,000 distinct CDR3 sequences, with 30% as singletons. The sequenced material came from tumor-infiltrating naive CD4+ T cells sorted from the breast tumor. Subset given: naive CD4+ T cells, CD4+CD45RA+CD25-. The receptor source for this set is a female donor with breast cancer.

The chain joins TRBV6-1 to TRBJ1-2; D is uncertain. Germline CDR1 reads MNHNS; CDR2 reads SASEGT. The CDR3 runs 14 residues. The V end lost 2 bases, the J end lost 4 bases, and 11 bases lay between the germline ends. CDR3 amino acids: CASSELLQVYGYTF. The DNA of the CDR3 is TGTGCCAGCAGTGAACTACTTCAGGTCTATGGCTACACCTTC.

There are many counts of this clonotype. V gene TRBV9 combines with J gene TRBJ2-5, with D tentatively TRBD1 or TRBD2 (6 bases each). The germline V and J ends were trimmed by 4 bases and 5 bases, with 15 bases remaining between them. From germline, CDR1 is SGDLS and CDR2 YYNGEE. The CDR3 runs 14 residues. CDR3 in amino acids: CASSPAGGWETQYF. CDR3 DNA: TGTGCCAGCAGCCCCGCCGGGGGCTGGGAGACCCAGTACTTC.

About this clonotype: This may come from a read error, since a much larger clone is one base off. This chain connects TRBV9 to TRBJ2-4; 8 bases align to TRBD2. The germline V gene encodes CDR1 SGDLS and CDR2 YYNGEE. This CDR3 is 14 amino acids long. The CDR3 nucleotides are TGTGCCAGCAGCGTCGTAAGCGGGAGTGACATTCAGTGCTTC. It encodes CASSVVSGSDIQCF.

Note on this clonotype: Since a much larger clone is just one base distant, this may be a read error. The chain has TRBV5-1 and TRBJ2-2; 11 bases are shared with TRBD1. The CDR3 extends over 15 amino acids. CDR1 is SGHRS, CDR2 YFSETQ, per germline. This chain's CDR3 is CASSPGQGAGGELSF. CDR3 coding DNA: TGCGCCAGCAGCCCCGGACAGGGGGCAGGCGGGGAGCTGTCTTTT.

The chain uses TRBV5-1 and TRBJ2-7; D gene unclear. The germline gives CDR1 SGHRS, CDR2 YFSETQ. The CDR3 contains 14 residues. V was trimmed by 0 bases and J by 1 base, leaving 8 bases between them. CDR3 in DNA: TGCGCCAGCAGCTTGGTCGCAGATTCCTACGAGCAGTACTTC. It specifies CASSLVADSYEQYF.

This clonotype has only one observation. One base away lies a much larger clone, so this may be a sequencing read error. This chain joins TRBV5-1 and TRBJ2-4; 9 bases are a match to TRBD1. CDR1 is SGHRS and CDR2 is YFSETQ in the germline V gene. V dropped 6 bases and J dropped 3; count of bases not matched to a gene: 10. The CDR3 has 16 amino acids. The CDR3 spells CASKDRDREGKNIQYF. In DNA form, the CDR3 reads TGCGCCAGCAAAGACCGGGACAGGGAAGGCAAAAACATTCAGTACTTC.

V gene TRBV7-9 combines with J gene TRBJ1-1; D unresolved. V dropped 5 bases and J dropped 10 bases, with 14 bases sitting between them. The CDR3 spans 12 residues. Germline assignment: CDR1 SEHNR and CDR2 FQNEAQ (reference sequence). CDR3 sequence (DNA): TGTGCCAGCAGCACAGCAGGCGCTGGAGCTTTCTTT. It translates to CASSTAGAGAFF.